This T cell receptor beta chain was observed in a study of cytomegalovirus exposure and HLA in healthy donors. Study information: The early release's HLA-typed donors yielded roughly 85 million unique TCRs.

The PCR contained 60 Vbeta and 13 Jbeta primers. The repertoire was sequenced with immunoSEQ multiplex PCR; TCRdb's copy has only in-frame clones and lacks some. Of 200,000 to 250,000 clones listed, about 80% are singletons. Trimming removed 6 bases from V and 6 bases from J; junction bases left unmatched: 5. The CDR3 sequence is 14 residues long. Looked up from germline, CDR1 is LNHDA and CDR2 is SQIVND (reference sequence). The study's findings and limits: The authors assumed roughly uniform sequencing depth across donors for presence/absence analyses. Researchers left out some V segments, among them TRBV6-2 and TRBV6-3, as indistinguishable.

As for this clone: Its target is not known.

The source is a woman aged 60-75 years in good health and CMV-seropositive. The chain links TRBV19 to TRBJ2-1, with 10 bases fitting TRBD1. Specimen: PBMCs. The CDR3 protein is CASSSGQGFNEQFF. The CDR3 coding sequence is TGTGCCAGTAGCTCGGGACAGGGGTTCAATGAGCAGTTCTTC.